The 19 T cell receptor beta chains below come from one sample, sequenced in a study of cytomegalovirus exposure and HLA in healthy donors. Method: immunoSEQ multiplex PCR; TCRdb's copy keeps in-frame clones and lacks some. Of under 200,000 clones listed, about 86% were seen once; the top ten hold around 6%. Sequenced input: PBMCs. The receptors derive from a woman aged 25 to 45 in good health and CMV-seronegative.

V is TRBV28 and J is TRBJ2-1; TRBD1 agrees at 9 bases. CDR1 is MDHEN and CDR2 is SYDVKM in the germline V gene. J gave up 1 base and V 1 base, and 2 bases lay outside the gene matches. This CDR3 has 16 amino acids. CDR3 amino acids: CASSLLDRGSYNEQFF. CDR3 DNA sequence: TGTGCCAGCAGTTTATTGGACAGGGGTTCCTACAATGAGCAGTTCTTC. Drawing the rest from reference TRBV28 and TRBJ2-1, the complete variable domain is DVKVTQSSRYLVKRTGEKVFLECVQDMDHENMFWYRQDPGLGLRLIYFSYDVKMKEKGDIPEGYSVSREKKERFSLILESASTNQTSMYLCASSLLDRGSYNEQFFGPGTRLTVL.

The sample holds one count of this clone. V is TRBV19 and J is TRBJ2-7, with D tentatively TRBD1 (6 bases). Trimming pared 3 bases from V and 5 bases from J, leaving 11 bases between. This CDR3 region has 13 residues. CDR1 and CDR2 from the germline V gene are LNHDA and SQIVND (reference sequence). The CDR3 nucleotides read TGTGCCAGTAGTATTTGGGGGCACCACGAGCAGTACTTC. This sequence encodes CASSIWGHHEQYF.

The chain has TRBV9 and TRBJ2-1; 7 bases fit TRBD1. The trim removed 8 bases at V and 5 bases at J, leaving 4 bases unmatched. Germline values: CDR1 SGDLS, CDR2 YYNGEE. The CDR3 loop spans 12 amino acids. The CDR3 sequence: CASTTGNNEQFF. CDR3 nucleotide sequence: TGTGCCAGTACGACAGGGAACAATGAGCAGTTCTTC.

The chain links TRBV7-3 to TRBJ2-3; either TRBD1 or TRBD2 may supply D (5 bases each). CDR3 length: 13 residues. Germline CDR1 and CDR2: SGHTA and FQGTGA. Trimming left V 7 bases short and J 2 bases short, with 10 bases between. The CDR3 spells CASNMGTTDTQYF. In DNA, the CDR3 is TGTGCCAGCAACATGGGGACCACAGATACGCAGTATTTT.

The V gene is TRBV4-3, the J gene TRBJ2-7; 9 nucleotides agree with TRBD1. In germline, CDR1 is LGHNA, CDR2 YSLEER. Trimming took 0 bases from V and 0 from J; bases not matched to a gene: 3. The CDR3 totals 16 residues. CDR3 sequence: CASSQERTGDSYEQYF. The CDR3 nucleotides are TGCGCCAGCAGCCAAGAACGGACAGGGGACTCCTACGAGCAGTACTTC.

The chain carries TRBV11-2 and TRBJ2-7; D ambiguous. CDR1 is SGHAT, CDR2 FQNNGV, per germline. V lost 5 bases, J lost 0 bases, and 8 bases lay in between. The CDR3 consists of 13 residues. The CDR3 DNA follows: TGTGCCAGCAGCCGACACGTCTCCTACGAGCAGTACTTC. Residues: CASSRHVSYEQYF.

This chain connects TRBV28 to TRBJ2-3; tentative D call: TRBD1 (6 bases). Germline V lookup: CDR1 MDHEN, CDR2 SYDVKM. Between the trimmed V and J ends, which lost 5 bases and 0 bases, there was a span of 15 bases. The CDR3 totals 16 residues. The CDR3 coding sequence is TGTGCCAGCAGTCCGATCTACAGGGAAAGCACAGATACGCAGTATTTT. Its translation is CASSPIYRESTDTQYF.

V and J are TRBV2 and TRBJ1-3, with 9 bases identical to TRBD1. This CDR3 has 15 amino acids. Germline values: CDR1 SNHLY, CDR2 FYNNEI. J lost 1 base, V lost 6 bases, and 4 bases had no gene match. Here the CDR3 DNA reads TGTGCCAGCAGGGCAGACAGGGGGTCTGGAAACACCATATATTTT. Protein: CASRADRGSGNTIYF.

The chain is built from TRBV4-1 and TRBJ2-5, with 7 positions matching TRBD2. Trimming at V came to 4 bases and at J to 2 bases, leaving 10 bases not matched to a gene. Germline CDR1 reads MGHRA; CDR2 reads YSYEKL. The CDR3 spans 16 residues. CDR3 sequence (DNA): TGCGCCAGCAGCCCATACCCGATAGCGGGTCAAGAGACCCAGTACTTC. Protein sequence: CASSPYPIAGQETQYF.

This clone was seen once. The DNA for the CDR3 is TGTGCCAGCACCCCCGGGGGGGTTCCCACTGAAGCTTTCTTT. It encodes CASTPGGVPTEAFF. The chain links TRBV6-1 to TRBJ1-1; TRBD1 is a possible D gene (5 bases). The CDR3 sequence is 14 residues long. Germline V gene lookup returns CDR1 MNHNS and CDR2 SASEGT. Trimming took off 7 bases at V and 4 bases at J, with 16 bases between the two ends.

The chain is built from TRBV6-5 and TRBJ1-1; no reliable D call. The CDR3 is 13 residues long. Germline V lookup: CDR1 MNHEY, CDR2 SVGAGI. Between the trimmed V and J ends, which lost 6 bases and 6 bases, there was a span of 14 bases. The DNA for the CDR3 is TGTGCCAGCAGGCTACGGGCGACACCTGAAGCTTTCTTT. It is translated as CASRLRATPEAFF.

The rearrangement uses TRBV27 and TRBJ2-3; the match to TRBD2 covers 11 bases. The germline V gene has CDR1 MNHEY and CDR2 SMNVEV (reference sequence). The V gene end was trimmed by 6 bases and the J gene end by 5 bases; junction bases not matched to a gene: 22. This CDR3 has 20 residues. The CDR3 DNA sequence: TGTGCCAGCAGCAGGCCGGGGCTAGCGGGAGGCCGTGGGGCCCAAGATACGCAGTATTTT. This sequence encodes CASSRPGLAGGRGAQDTQYF.

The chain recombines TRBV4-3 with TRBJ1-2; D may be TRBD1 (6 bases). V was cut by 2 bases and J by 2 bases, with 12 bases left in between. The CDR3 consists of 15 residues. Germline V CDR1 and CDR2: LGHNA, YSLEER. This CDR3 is CASSQTGGLNYGYTF. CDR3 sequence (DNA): TGCGCCAGCAGCCAAACCGGGGGCTTGAACTATGGCTACACCTTC.

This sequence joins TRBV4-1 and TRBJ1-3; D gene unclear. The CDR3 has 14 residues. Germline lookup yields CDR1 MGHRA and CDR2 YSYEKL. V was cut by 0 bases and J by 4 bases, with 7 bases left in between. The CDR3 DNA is TGCGCCAGCAGCCAAGAAGCCGCCGGAAACACCATATATTTT. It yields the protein CASSQEAAGNTIYF.

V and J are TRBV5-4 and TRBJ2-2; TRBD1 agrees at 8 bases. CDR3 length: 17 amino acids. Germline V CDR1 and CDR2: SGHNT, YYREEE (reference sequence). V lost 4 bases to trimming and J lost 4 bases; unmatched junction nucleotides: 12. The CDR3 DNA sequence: TGTGCCAGCAGCCAGGCGCAGGGGGCGCCGGGCACCGGGGAGCTGTTTTTT. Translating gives CASSQAQGAPGTGELFF. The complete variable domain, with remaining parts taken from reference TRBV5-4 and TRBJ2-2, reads ETGVTQSPTHLIKTRGQQVTLRCSSQSGHNTVSWYQQALGQGPQFIFQYYREEENGRGNFPPRFSGLQFPNYSSELNVNALELDDSALYLCASSQAQGAPGTGELFFGEGSRLTVL.

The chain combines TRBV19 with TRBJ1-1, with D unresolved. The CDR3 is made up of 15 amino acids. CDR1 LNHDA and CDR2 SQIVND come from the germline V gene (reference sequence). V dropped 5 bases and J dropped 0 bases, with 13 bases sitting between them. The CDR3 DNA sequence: TGTGCCAGTAGTGTCTATGCCGGGATGAACACTGAAGCTTTCTTT. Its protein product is CASSVYAGMNTEAFF.

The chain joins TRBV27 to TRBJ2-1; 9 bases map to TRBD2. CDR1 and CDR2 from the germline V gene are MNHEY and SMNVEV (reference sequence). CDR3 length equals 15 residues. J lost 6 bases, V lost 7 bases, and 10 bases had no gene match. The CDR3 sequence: CASIDSRGGSNEQFF. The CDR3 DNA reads TGTGCCAGCATTGACTCGCGGGGGGGGAGCAATGAGCAGTTCTTC.

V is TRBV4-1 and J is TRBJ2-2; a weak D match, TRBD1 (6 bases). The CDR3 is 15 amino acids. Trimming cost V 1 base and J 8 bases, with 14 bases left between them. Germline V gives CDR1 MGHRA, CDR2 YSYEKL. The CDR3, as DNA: TGCGCCAGCAGCCAAGCAGGTCTGGGGGCGGGGGAGCTGTTTTTT. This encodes CASSQAGLGAGELFF.

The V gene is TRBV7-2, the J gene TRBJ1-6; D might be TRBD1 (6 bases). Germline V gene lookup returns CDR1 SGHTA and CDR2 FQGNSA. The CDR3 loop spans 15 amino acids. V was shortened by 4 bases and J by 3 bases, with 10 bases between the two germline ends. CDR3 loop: CASSSTGVYNSPLHF. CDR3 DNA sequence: TGTGCCAGCAGCTCGACAGGCGTCTATAATTCACCCCTCCACTTT.